The T cell receptor beta chain described here comes from a study of T cells in narcolepsy. Study in general: Patients with NT1 or NT2 and healthy control donors were enrolled.

Profiling relied on immunoSEQ multiplex PCR, and the TCRdb table lists in-frame clones only, not all of them. The sample includes tens of thousands of clones, 70% to 90% seen only once; the top ten take around 9.6%. This clone turned up a few times. The antigen remains undetermined. Between the trimmed V and J ends, which lost 3 bases and 0 bases, there was a span of 9 bases. CDR3 length: 16 residues. Germline V gene lookup returns CDR1 SGHNT and CDR2 YENEEA. Broader study findings: Comparing one patient's CSF and blood CD4+ clonotypes highlighted HCRT- and TRIB2-specific autoreactive clonotypes. Reportedly, autoreactive clonotypes were serially detected in patients' blood but not controls'.

The receptor's source is a human donor in good health. The sample was memory (CD45RA-) CD4+ T cells from blood. The chain couples TRBV11-3 to TRBJ2-6; D possibly corresponds to TRBD1 (6 bases). CDR3 sequence reads: CASSLGHSSGANVLTF. The DNA for the CDR3 is TGTGCCAGCAGCTTGGGACATTCCTCTGGGGCCAACGTCCTGACTTTC. Complete variable domain (other parts from reference TRBV11-3 and TRBJ2-6): EAGVVQSPRYKIIEKKQPVAFWCNPISGHNTLYWYLQNLGQGPELLIRYENEEAVDDSQLPKDRFSAERLKGVDSTLKIQPAELGDSAVYLCASSLGHSSGANVLTFGAGSRLTVL.